Sequencing of this TCR beta chain was carried out in a study of OX40 agonist ivuxolimab in advanced cancers. About the study: The dose-escalation group included hepatocellular carcinoma, melanoma, renal cell carcinoma and head and neck cancer. Study-level findings and limits: Averaging showed that CD8+ T cells had more expanded clones than CD4+ did. Undetermined was the antigen specificity of the expanded peripheral T cells.

Turning to this clone: The antigen is unknown.

Blood draws occurred at baseline, cycle 4 day 1, and cycle 7 day 1. Libraries were prepared by immunoSEQ multiplex PCR; TCRdb keeps only in-frame clonotypes and omits some of them. The sample consists of fewer than 35,000 clones, roughly nine tenths of them appearing once. The CDR3 runs 13 residues. The V and J ends lost 2 bases and 3 bases respectively, with 8 bases between them. In germline, CDR1 is MNHNY, CDR2 SVGAGI (reference sequence). The material sequenced was CD4+ or CD8+ T cells sorted from blood, taken in a trial of the OX40 agonist ivuxolimab. The gene calls are TRBV6-6 and TRBJ2-7; D is undetermined. This receptor was taken from an adult with an advanced solid tumor such as melanoma, head and neck, liver or kidney cancer. In nucleotides, the CDR3 is TGTGCCAGCAGTTACCCAGAGTACTACGAGCAGTACTTC. Translation: CASSYPEYYEQYF.